This T cell receptor beta chain is drawn from a study of PD-1 blockade in classical Hodgkin lymphoma. As to time point: cycle 4 day 1 (C4D1), after five to seven weeks of nivolumab. In every patient, relapse followed autologous stem cell transplantation, while exposure to brentuximab vedotin differed. The assay was immunoSEQ multiplex PCR, and TCRdb's table has in-frame clones only and misses some. The table lists roughly 94,000 clones, about 93% of them singletons. The length of the CDR3 is 15 residues. Germline trimming cut 1 base from V and 4 bases from J; bases unmatched to any gene: 7. CDR1 and CDR2 from the germline V gene are LNHDA and SQIVND (reference sequence).

Source: peripheral blood mononuclear cells (PBMCs), taken before the fourth cycle of nivolumab. The rearrangement joins TRBV19 to TRBJ2-7, with 7 bases identical to TRBD2. The sequence came from a human donor with classical Hodgkin lymphoma. The CDR3 loop is CASSIAAGVGYEQYF. The CDR3, as DNA: TGTGCCAGTAGTATAGCGGCGGGAGTTGGTTACGAGCAGTACTTC.